This record concerns one T cell receptor beta chain sequence. What antigen it recognizes has not been identified. No qualities accompany the bases; no much larger clone lies one base away. From its cysteine to its phenylalanine, the CDR3 spans 13 amino acids. Only the CDR3 DNA stays, 39 bases, in frame from base 1. V and J are truncated by 2 bases and 6 bases respectively, leaving an intervening sequence of 8 bases. In the germline V gene, CDR1 corresponds to SNHLY and CDR2 to FYNNEI. This entry comes from a study of blood T cell repertoires in COVID-19 (dated by TCRdb to 2020 to 2022). Some background on the complete study: Samples from collaborators originated in the United States, Italy and Spain and spanned both the acute and convalescent phases of COVID-19. A freely available public database, intended as a resource for researchers studying the immune response to SARS-CoV-2, is where the repertoires were released. Nearly every sample came with metadata listing a de-identified subject ID, COVID-19 status, age in years and sex. The material from the prospective study consisted of cDNA or gDNA derived from T cells, B-cell-depleted T cells, or PBMCs. Where available, HLA class I and class II types were taken from metadata supplied by the sample provider and were not determined by assay-based typing. Deeply sampled blood TCRbeta repertoires from subjects exposed to, actively infected with, or recovered from COVID-19 were included in the dataset. The samples were drawn from two sources: the first 160 participants of the ongoing ImmuneRACE study, and fewer than 1,500 subjects contributed by 6 global collaborators.

TCRbeta CDR3 regions were amplified from genomic DNA using the immunoSEQ Assay, a bias-controlled multiplex PCR. In the source study's methods: The number of nucleated cells in each sample was estimated from the amplification of reference gene primers within the assay. To quantify the absolute abundance of each unique TCRbeta CDR3 rearrangement, sequence reads were collapsed and filtered. For each sample, productive Simpson clonality was calculated as the square root of Simpson's diversity index across productive rearrangements. Sourced from immuneACCESS, this table was stored by TCRdb with only in-frame sequences that have V and J called. A share of the clones is absent; for the studies checked, an unresolved V gene accounts for under half, and the remainder has no known explanation. For V, J and clone size, that table is used; D and trimming come from the DNA. This sample holds some 100,000 clones; 75% to 90% were observed only once. More than 1.5% of the sample is taken by the ten largest.

Study-wide conclusions, independent of this receptor: The quantity of clinical and demographic metadata differed by source and by participant and was supplied without curation.

The collaborating institutions used their own protocols to collect whole blood in K2EDTA tubes. Collaborator samples were shipped for TCRbeta analysis as frozen whole blood, isolated PBMCs, or DNA extracted from either sample type. Specimen: peripheral blood. This receptor was obtained from a woman aged 70-85 years with active or convalescent COVID-19. The rearranged segments are TRBV2 and TRBJ1-5; TRBD1 is possibly the D segment (6 matching bases). The CDR3 reads CASSENRAQPQHF. The DNA sequence follows: TGTGCCAGCAGTGAAAACAGGGCTCAGCCCCAGCATTTT.